A single sample is the source of the 25 T cell receptor beta chains below, sequenced in a study of blood T cells in healthy people across ages. PCR was performed a second time for about 7 to 12 cycles using a sample-barcoded 5' primer and a J-beta primer mix. From the 5' RACE reads, TCRdb called clonotypes with MiXCR, one entry per CDR3 protein. The sample comprises 1.5 million to 2 million distinct CDR3 sequences, 49% of which are singletons, and 2% to 2.5% rests with the top ten. Sequenced input: blood. All receptors come from a woman between 40 and 55 years old in good health.

This clonotype showed up just once. The rearrangement uses TRBV4-2 and TRBJ2-1; perhaps TRBD2 as D (5 bases). V lost 0 bases and J 2 bases, leaving 14 bases between the germline ends. The CDR3 is made up of 17 amino acids. Germline loops: CDR1 LGHNA, CDR2 YNFKEQ. The CDR3 loop is CASSQDSGISPYNEQFF. CDR3 nucleotides: TGTGCCAGCAGCCAAGATTCGGGGATAAGCCCCTACAATGAGCAGTTCTTC.

V is TRBV6-2 or TRBV6-3 and J is TRBJ2-1; the D gene is possibly TRBD2 (6 bases). Trimming left V 2 bases short and J 8 bases short, with 19 bases between. The CDR3 is 16 residues long. Germline V gene lookup returns CDR1 MNHEY and CDR2 SVGEGT. The CDR3 is CASSYEGASVFDEQFF. CDR3 sequence (DNA): TGTGCCAGCAGTTACGAAGGTGCTAGCGTATTCGATGAGCAGTTCTTC.

As regards this clonotype: This clone may be a read error of a much larger clone one base away. V usage is TRBV5-1 and J usage is TRBJ2-5; D remains unclear. Germline V gene data show CDR1 as SGHRS and CDR2 as YFSETQ. CDR3 length: 11 residues. Here the CDR3 DNA reads TGCGCCAGCAACTACCAAGGGACCCAGTACTTC. Translation gives CASNYQGTQYF.

Only a few counts were recorded for this clonotype. The chain joins TRBV24-1 to TRBJ1-2, with no clear D. CDR3 length equals 15 residues. Trimming pared 0 bases from V and 5 bases from J, leaving 12 bases between. The germline gives CDR1 KGHDR, CDR2 SFDVKD. The CDR3 nucleotides are TGTGCCACCAGTGATTTGGACGGACGCTCTTATGGCTACACCTTC. Protein product: CATSDLDGRSYGYTF.

The chain has TRBV4-1 and TRBJ2-2; D gene uncertain. CDR3 size: 13 residues. The V and J ends lost 1 base and 7 bases respectively, with 7 bases between them. The germline V gene has CDR1 MGHRA and CDR2 YSYEKL. CDR3 amino acids: CASSQGLGGELFF. The CDR3 coding sequence is TGCGCCAGCAGCCAAGGATTGGGCGGGGAGCTGTTTTTT.

The V gene is TRBV11-2, the J gene TRBJ2-5; D possibly uses TRBD1 or TRBD2 (5 bases each). The germline V gene encodes CDR1 SGHAT and CDR2 FQNNGV. The CDR3 consists of 15 residues. V was pared by 5 bases and J by 4 bases, with 17 bases between. CDR3 in amino acids: CASSLYGRDRETQYF. The DNA of the CDR3 is TGTGCCAGCAGCCTCTACGGACGGGACCGAGAGACCCAGTACTTC.

The chain is built from TRBV12-3 or TRBV12-4 and TRBJ2-5; perhaps TRBD1 as D (7 bases). This CDR3 comprises 14 residues. V was clipped by 6 bases and J by 2 bases, with 13 bases between them. DNA of the CDR3: TGTGCCAGCAGCAGGGGGGCCCGGCAAGAGACCCAGTACTTC. Amino acid sequence: CASSRGARQETQYF.

This clonotype was observed a handful of times. V gene TRBV7-2 combines with J gene TRBJ2-7, with 12 bases matching TRBD1. Germline CDR1 reads SGHTA; CDR2 reads FQGNSA. V lost 0 bases to trimming and J lost 3 bases; unmatched junction nucleotides: 3. The CDR3 covers 16 residues. The CDR3 sequence: CASSLARDRGLYEQYF. The CDR3 DNA follows: TGTGCCAGCAGCTTAGCGCGGGACAGGGGGCTCTACGAGCAGTACTTC.

This chain connects TRBV7-2 to TRBJ1-2; D is ambiguous. Germline loops: CDR1 SGHTA, CDR2 FQGNSA. V lost 4 bases to trimming and J lost 3 bases, with 15 bases between them. CDR3 length equals 15 residues. CDR3 coding DNA: TGTGCCAGCAGCTATTCAGACGGCTCCTACTATGGCTACACCTTC. Encoded protein: CASSYSDGSYYGYTF.

The chain employs TRBV10-3 and TRBJ2-7; D unresolved. The CDR3 has 14 amino acids. Trimming removed 4 bases at V and 10 bases at J, with 20 bases between. Germline V lookup: CDR1 ENHRY, CDR2 SYGVKD. CDR3 sequence reads: CAISGDPQGSGQYF. As DNA, the CDR3 is TGTGCCATCAGTGGGGATCCACAAGGCTCCGGACAGTACTTC.

The V and J genes are TRBV20-1 and TRBJ1-4; D call uncertain. The CDR3 length is 11 residues. Germline V gene lookup returns CDR1 DFQATT and CDR2 SNEGSKA (reference sequence). Trimming took 8 bases from V and 7 from J, leaving 11 bases between them. The CDR3 DNA reads TGCAGTACCTCCAGAGGTGAAAAACTGTTTTTT. Protein product: CSTSRGEKLFF.

The rearrangement joins TRBV20-1 to TRBJ2-7, with a tentative D call TRBD1 (5 bases). This CDR3 has 13 amino acids. CDR1 is DFQATT, CDR2 SNEGSKA, per germline (reference sequence). The V and J ends lost 3 bases and 5 bases respectively, with 14 bases between them. The CDR3 loop reads CSASKQGMDEQYF. The CDR3 DNA is TGCAGTGCTAGTAAGCAGGGTATGGACGAGCAGTACTTC.

This clonotype was observed a few times. V and J are TRBV7-2 and TRBJ2-7, with no clear D. Germline values: CDR1 SGHTA, CDR2 FQGNSA. V was pared by 3 bases and J by 0 bases, with 9 bases between. There are 14 residues in the CDR3. The CDR3 is CASSLSYSSYEQYF. As DNA, the CDR3 is TGTGCCAGCAGCTTGTCATACAGCTCCTACGAGCAGTACTTC.

This clonotype has more than one count but fewer than ten. The chain recombines TRBV2 with TRBJ2-1, with a possible D match to TRBD1 (5 bases). The CDR3 consists of 12 residues. From germline, CDR1 is SNHLY and CDR2 FYNNEI. The CDR3 sequence is CAVRAGSNEQFF. The CDR3 DNA reads TGTGCTGTCAGGGCAGGTTCCAATGAGCAGTTCTTC.

The chain recombines TRBV18 with TRBJ1-2; 9 nucleotides match TRBD1. Germline lookup yields CDR1 KGHSH and CDR2 LQKENI. V was clipped by 4 bases and J by 3 bases; unmatched bases: 9. The CDR3 loop spans 16 amino acids. This CDR3 is CASSRAEGQGDYGYTF. DNA of the CDR3: TGTGCCAGCTCACGGGCAGAGGGACAGGGCGACTATGGCTACACCTTC. The variable domain in full, completed from reference TRBV18 and TRBJ1-2, reads NAGVMQNPRHLVRRRGQEARLRCSPMKGHSHVYWYRQLPEEGLKFMVYLQKENIIDESGMPKERFSAEFPKEGPSILRIQQVVRGDSAAYFCASSRAEGQGDYGYTFGSGTRLTVV.

This clonotype was detected a few times. The chain has TRBV9 and TRBJ1-5; the D is unclear. The CDR3 runs to 14 residues. Germline loops: CDR1 SGDLS, CDR2 YYNGEE. The V end lost 0 bases, the J end lost 5 bases, and 9 bases lay between the germline ends. The CDR3 sequence: CASSVGGEDQPQHF. The CDR3 DNA reads TGTGCCAGCAGCGTAGGAGGTGAGGATCAGCCCCAGCATTTT.

This clonotype was seen a handful of times. CDR3 amino acids: CASSQIFWGGLEANYGYTF. The DNA of the CDR3 is TGTGCCAGCAGTCAAATCTTCTGGGGGGGGCTGGAAGCTAACTATGGCTACACCTTC. This sequence joins TRBV12-3 or TRBV12-4 and TRBJ1-2; possible D gene TRBD1, 6 bases. Trimming took 5 bases from V and 0 from J, leaving 25 bases between them. CDR3 size: 19 residues.

In this sample, this clonotype turned up a few times. This chain connects TRBV18 to TRBJ2-7; the D gene is possibly TRBD1 (5 bases). This CDR3 comprises 15 residues. V was shortened by 6 bases and J by 1 base, with 16 bases between the two germline ends. The germline V gene encodes CDR1 KGHSH and CDR2 LQKENI. For the CDR3, the DNA is TGTGCCAGCTCCCCCAGGGTCGGCGAGTCCTACGAGCAGTACTTC. Protein: CASSPRVGESYEQYF.

V and J are TRBV28 and TRBJ2-7, with 7 bases lining up with TRBD1. The CDR3 is 15 residues long. Germline V gene data show CDR1 as MDHEN and CDR2 as SYDVKM. V dropped 5 bases and J dropped 7; count of bases not matched to a gene: 14. CDR3 loop: CASSRGGTPGGEQYF. In DNA, the CDR3 is TGTGCCAGCAGTCGAGGGGGCACCCCAGGAGGAGAGCAGTACTTC.

In its sample, this clonotype was seen a few times. V usage is TRBV20-1 and J usage is TRBJ2-7; 7 bases line up with TRBD2. Germline V gives CDR1 DFQATT, CDR2 SNEGSKA (reference sequence). This CDR3 is 12 amino acids long. The V gene end was trimmed by 1 base and the J gene end by 4 bases; junction bases not matched to a gene: 1. CDR3 sequence: CSARGEGYEQYF. The CDR3 DNA follows: TGCAGTGCTAGAGGGGAGGGTTACGAGCAGTACTTC.

This clonotype has a handful of counts. This chain joins TRBV5-1 and TRBJ2-6; 14 bases line up with TRBD2. Germline CDR1 and CDR2: SGHRS and YFSETQ. The length of the CDR3 is 18 residues. V lost 4 bases, J lost 1 base, and 4 bases stayed unmatched. The CDR3 bases are TGCGCCAGCAGCCGGACTAGCGGGGGGAAGTCTGGGGCCAACGTCCTGACTTTC. This codes for CASSRTSGGKSGANVLTF.

In this sample, this clonotype turned up a few times. This rearrangement joins TRBV24-1 to TRBJ2-5; TRBD2 might be the D (5 bases). CDR1 KGHDR and CDR2 SFDVKD come from the germline V gene. V was shortened by 1 base and J by 4 bases, with 9 bases between the two germline ends. The CDR3 covers 14 residues. The CDR3 DNA reads as TGTGCCACCAGTGATTTCGGCAGCGGAGAGACCCAGTACTTC. As protein: CATSDFGSGETQYF.

This clonotype turned up a few times. The chain joins TRBV4-2 to TRBJ1-6; D might be TRBD1 (5 bases). V was clipped by 0 bases and J by 10 bases, with 13 bases between them. CDR3 length equals 15 residues. Germline V lookup: CDR1 LGHNA, CDR2 YNFKEQ. This chain's CDR3 is CASSQDKQGWSPLHF. Written as DNA, the CDR3 is TGTGCCAGCAGCCAAGATAAGCAGGGTTGGTCACCCCTCCACTTT.

The chain employs TRBV5-1 and TRBJ1-5; 8 bases map to TRBD1. J lost 2 bases, V lost 0 bases, and 7 bases had no gene match. The CDR3 covers 17 residues. Germline V gives CDR1 SGHRS, CDR2 YFSETQ. CDR3 sequence: CASSLDKTGDGNQPQHF. DNA of the CDR3: TGCGCCAGCAGCTTGGATAAGACAGGGGATGGCAATCAGCCCCAGCATTTT.

This clonotype was observed once. V gene TRBV12-3 or TRBV12-4 combines with J gene TRBJ1-4, with D possibly TRBD1 on 6 matching bases. The ends were cut back, 3 bases at V and 5 bases at J, with 13 bases in the middle. The CDR3 has 15 amino acids. This chain's CDR3 is CASSFRGADNEKLFF. CDR3 nucleotides: TGTGCCAGCAGTTTTCGGGGGGCCGACAATGAAAAACTGTTTTTT.